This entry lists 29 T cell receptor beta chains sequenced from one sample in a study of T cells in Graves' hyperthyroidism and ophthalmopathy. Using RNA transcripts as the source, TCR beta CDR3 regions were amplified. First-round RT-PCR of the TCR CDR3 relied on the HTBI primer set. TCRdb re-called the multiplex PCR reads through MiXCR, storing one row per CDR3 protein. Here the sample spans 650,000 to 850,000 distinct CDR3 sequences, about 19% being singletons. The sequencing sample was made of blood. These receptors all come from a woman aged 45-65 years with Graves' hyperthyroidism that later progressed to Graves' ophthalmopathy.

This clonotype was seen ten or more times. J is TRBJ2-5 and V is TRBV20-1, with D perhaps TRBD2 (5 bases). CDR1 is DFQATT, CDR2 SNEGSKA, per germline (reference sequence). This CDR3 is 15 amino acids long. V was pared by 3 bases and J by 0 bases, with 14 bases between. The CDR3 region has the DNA TGCAGTGCTAGCCGAGGGATCAAGTACCAAGAGACCCAGTACTTC. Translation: CSASRGIKYQETQYF.

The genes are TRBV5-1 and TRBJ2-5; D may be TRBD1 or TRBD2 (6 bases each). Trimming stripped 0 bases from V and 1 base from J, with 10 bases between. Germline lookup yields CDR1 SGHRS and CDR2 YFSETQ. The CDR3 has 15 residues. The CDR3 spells CASSLEGGIQETQYF. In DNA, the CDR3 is TGCGCCAGCAGCTTGGAGGGGGGTATCCAAGAGACCCAGTACTTC.

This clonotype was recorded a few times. Here the CDR3 DNA reads TGCAGTGCTAGAGTCGAGCGGGGGCCTCACAATGAGCAGTTCTTC. It yields the protein CSARVERGPHNEQFF. The rearrangement joins TRBV20-1 to TRBJ2-1; 8 bases are shared with TRBD2. The germline gives CDR1 DFQATT, CDR2 SNEGSKA (reference sequence). The CDR3 has 15 amino acids. J gave up 5 bases and V 1 base, and 7 bases lay outside the gene matches.

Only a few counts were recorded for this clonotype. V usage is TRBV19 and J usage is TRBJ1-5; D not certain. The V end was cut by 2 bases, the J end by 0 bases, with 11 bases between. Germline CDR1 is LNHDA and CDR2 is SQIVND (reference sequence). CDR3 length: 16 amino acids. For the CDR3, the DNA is TGTGCCAGTAGTATAAGGATGGCATATAGCAATCAGCCCCAGCATTTT. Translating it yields CASSIRMAYSNQPQHF.

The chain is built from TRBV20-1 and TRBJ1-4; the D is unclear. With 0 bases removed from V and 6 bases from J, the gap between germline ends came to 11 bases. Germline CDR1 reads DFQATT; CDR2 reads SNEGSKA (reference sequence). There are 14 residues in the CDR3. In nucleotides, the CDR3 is TGCAGTGCTAGAGATCCGGGCGGCGATGAAAAACTGTTTTTT. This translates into CSARDPGGDEKLFF.

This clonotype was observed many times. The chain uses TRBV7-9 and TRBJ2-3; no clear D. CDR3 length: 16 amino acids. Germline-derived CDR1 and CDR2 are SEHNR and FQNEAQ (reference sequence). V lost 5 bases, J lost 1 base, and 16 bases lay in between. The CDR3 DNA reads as TGTGCCAGCAGCACTCTATCGCCCCAGGGCACAGATACGCAGTATTTT. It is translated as CASSTLSPQGTDTQYF.

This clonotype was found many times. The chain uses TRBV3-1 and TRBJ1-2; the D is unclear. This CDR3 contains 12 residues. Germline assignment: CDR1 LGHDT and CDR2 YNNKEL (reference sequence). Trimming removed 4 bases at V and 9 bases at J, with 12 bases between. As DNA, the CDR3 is TGTGCCAGCAGCCCCGGACTCGACAGCTACACCTTC. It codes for CASSPGLDSYTF.

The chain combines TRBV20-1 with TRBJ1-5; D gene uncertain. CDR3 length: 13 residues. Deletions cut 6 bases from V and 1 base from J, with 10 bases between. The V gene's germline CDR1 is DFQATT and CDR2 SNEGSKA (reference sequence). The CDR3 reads CSAEDGSNQPQHF. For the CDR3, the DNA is TGCAGTGCAGAGGACGGGAGCAATCAGCCCCAGCATTTT.

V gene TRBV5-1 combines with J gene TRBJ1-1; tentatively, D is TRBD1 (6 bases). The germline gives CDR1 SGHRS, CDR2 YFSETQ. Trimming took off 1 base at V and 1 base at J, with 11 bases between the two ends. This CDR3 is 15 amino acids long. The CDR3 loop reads CASSLYPGENTEAFF. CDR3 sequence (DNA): TGCGCCAGCAGCTTGTATCCAGGGGAGAACACTGAAGCTTTCTTT.

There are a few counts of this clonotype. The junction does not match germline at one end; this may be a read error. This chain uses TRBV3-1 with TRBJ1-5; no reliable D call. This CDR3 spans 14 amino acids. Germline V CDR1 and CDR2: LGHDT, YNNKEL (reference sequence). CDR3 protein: CASSHGLGYQPQHF. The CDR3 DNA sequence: TGTGCCAGCAGCCACGGGCTGGGGTATCAACCCCAGCATTTT.

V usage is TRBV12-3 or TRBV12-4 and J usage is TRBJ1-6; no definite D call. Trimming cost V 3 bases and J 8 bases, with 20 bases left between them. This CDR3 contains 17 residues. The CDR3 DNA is TGTGCCAGCAGTTTTTTCTTCAGCCCCATCGGGGATTCACCCCTCCACTTT. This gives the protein CASSFFFSPIGDSPLHF.

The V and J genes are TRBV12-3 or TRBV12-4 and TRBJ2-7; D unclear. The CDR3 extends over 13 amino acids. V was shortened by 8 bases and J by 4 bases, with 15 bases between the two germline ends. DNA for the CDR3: TGTGCCAGCGGAGTCATGAGTCCTTACGAGCAGTACTTC. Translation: CASGVMSPYEQYF.

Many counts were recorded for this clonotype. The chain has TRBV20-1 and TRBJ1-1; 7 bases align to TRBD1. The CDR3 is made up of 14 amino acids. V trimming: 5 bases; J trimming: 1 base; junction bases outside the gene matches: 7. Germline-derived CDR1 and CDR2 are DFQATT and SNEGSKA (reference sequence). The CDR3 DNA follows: TGCAGTGCTGGGCTACAGGGGACGAACACTGAAGCTTTCTTT. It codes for CSAGLQGTNTEAFF.

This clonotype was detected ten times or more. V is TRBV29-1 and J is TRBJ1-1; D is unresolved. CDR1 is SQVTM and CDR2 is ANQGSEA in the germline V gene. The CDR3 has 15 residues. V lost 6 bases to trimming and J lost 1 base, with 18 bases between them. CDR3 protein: CSVLLAGMGNTEAFF. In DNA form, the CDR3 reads TGCAGCGTCCTACTAGCGGGGATGGGGAACACTGAAGCTTTCTTT.

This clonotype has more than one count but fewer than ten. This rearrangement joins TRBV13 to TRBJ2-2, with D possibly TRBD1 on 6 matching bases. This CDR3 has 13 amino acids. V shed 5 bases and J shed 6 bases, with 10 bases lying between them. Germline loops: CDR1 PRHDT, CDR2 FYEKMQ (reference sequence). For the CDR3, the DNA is TGTGCCAGCAGCGAACAGGGTTCCGGGGAGCTGTTTTTT. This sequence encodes CASSEQGSGELFF.

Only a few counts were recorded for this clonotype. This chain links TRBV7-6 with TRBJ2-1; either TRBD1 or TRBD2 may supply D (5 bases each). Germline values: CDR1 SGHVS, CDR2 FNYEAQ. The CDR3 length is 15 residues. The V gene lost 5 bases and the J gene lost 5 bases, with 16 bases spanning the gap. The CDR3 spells CASSPGRQINNEQFF. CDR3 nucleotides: TGTGCCAGCAGCCCGGGACGCCAAATTAACAATGAGCAGTTCTTC.

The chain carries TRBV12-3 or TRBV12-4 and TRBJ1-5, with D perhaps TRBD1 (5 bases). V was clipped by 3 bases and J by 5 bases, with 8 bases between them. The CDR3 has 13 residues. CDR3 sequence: CASSLGEDQPQHF. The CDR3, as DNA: TGTGCCAGCAGTTTGGGGGAAGATCAGCCCCAGCATTTT.

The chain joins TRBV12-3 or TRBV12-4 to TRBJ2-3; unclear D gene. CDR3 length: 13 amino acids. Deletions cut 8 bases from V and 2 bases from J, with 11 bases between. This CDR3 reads CASLGSSTDTQYF. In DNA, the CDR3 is TGTGCCAGCTTAGGGTCATCCACAGATACGCAGTATTTT.

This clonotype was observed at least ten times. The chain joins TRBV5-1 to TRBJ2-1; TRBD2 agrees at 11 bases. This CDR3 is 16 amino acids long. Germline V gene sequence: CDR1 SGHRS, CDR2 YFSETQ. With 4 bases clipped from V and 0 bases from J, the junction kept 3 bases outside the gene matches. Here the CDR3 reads CASSITSGSSYNEQFF. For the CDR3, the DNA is TGCGCCAGCAGCATAACTAGCGGGAGCTCCTACAATGAGCAGTTCTTC.

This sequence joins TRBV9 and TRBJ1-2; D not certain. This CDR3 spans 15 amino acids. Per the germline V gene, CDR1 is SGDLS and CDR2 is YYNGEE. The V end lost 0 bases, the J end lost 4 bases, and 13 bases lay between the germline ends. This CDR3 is CASSVVERDGYGYTF. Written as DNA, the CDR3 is TGTGCCAGCAGCGTAGTTGAAAGGGATGGCTATGGCTACACCTTC.

The CDR3 spells CASIGATYNEQFF. Here the CDR3 DNA reads TGCGCCAGCATTGGAGCAACCTACAATGAGCAGTTCTTC. The chain has TRBV5-1 and TRBJ2-1; D gene uncertain. Trimming removed 6 bases from V and 2 bases from J, with 9 bases in between. There are 13 residues in the CDR3. The V gene's germline CDR1 is SGHRS and CDR2 YFSETQ.

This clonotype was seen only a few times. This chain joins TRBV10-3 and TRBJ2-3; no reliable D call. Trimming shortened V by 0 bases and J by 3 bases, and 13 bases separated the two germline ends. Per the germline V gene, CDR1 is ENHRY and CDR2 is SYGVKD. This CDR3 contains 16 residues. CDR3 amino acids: CAISESRSGRTDTQYF. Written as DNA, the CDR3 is TGTGCCATCAGTGAGTCCCGATCTGGCAGAACAGATACGCAGTATTTT.

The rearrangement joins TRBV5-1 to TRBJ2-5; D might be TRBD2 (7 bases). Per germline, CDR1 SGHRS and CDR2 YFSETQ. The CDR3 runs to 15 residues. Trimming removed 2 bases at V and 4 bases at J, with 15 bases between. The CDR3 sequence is CASSFWRGRRETQYF. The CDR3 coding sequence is TGCGCCAGCAGCTTTTGGCGGGGGCGGAGAGAGACCCAGTACTTC.

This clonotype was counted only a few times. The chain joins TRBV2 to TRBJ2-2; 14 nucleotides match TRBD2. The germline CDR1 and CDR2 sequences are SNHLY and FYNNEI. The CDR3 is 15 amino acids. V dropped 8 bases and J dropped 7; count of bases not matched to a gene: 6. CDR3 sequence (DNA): TGTGCCAGCCTGAGGACTAGCGGGGGGATCGGGGAGCTGTTTTTT. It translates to CASLRTSGGIGELFF.

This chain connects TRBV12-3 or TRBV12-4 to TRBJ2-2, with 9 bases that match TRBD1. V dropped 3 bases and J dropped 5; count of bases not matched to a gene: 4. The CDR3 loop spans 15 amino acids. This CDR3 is CASSLWDRATGELFF. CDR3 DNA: TGTGCCAGCAGTTTGTGGGACAGGGCAACCGGGGAGCTGTTTTTT.

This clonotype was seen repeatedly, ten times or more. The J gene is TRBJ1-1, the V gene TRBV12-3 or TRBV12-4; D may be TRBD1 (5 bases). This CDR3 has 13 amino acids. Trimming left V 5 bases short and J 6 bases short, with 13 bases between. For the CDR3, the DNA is TGTGCCAGCAGTCCGTCCAGGGTGTCTGAAGCTTTCTTT. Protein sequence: CASSPSRVSEAFF.

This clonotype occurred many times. DNA of the CDR3: TGTGCCAGCAGCTTAGCACAGGACCTGAACACTGAAGCTTTCTTT. This translates into CASSLAQDLNTEAFF. The genes are TRBV11-2 and TRBJ1-1; D possibly corresponds to TRBD1 (5 bases). This CDR3 is 15 amino acids long. Germline assignment: CDR1 SGHAT and CDR2 FQNNGV. Trimming cost V 1 base and J 0 bases, with 9 bases left between them.

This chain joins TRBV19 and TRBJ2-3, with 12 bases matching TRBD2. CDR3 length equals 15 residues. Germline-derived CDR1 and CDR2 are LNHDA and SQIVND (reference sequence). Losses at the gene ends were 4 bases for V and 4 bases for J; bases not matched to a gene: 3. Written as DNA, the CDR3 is TGTGCCAGTAGTACTCGGACTAGCGGGGCAGATACGCAGTATTTT. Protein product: CASSTRTSGADTQYF.

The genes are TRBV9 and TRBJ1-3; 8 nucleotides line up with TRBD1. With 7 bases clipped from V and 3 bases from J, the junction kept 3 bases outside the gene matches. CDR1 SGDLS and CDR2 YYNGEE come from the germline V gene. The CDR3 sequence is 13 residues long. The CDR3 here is CASSGGLGNTIYF. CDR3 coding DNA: TGTGCCAGCTCAGGGGGCCTTGGAAACACCATATATTTT.